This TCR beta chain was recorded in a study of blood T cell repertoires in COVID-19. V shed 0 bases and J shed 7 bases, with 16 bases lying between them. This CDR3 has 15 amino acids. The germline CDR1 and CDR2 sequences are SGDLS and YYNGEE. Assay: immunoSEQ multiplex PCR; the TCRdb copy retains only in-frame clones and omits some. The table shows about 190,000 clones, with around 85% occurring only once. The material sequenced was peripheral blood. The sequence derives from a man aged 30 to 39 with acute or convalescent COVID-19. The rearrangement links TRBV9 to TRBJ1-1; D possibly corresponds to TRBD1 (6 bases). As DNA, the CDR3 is TGTGCCAGCAGCGTAGGTCCCGGTGGGGGCGTTGAAGCTTTCTTT. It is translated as CASSVGPGGGVEAFF.